One and the same sample provided the 5 T cell receptor beta chains below, sequenced in a study of blood T cells in healthy people across ages. The authors ran a second PCR of about 7 to 11 cycles using a sample-barcoded 5' primer and a J-beta primer mix. TCRdb re-analysed the 5' RACE reads in MiXCR, keeping a single row per CDR3 protein. This sample yields approximately 690,000 distinct CDR3 sequences, of which roughly 43% are seen a single time; about 32% belongs to the top ten. Sequenced input: blood. Receptor source: a man older than 75 in good health.

The rearrangement links TRBV3-1 to TRBJ2-7; 8 bases fit TRBD1. The V gene end was trimmed by 4 bases and the J gene end by 2 bases; junction bases not matched to a gene: 4. CDR3 length: 14 amino acids. The germline V gene encodes CDR1 LGHDT and CDR2 YNNKEL (reference sequence). The CDR3 region is CASSRDRNTYEQYF. CDR3 in DNA: TGTGCCAGCAGCCGGGACAGGAATACCTACGAGCAGTACTTC.

The chain joins TRBV2 to TRBJ2-1; perhaps TRBD2 as D (6 bases). V was clipped by 4 bases and J by 6 bases, with 13 bases between them. Germline assignment: CDR1 SNHLY and CDR2 FYNNEI. The CDR3 has 14 residues. The DNA for the CDR3 is TGTGCCAGCAGTGTCCGGGCGGGGAGCAATGAGCAGTTCTTC. Translation: CASSVRAGSNEQFF.

The chain joins TRBV30 to TRBJ2-7; no clear D. The germline gives CDR1 GTSNPN, CDR2 SVGIG (reference sequence). V lost 4 bases and J lost 0, with 13 bases in between. CDR3 length: 14 residues. Here the CDR3 DNA reads TGTGCCTGGACCCCGACCCAGCCCTCCTACGAGCAGTACTTC. It specifies CAWTPTQPSYEQYF.

The V and J genes are TRBV7-2 and TRBJ2-3; the D gene is possibly TRBD1 (7 bases). CDR3 length: 14 residues. Trimming left V 5 bases short and J 6 bases short, with 15 bases between. CDR1 and CDR2 (germline): SGHTA, FQGNSA. The CDR3 reads CASSLQGGRDTQYF. DNA of the CDR3: TGTGCCAGCAGCCTCCAGGGGGGTAGGGATACGCAGTATTTT.

In its sample, this clonotype was seen many times. The chain has TRBV7-2 and TRBJ2-7; TRBD2 matches at 13 bases. Germline CDR1 SGHTA, CDR2 FQGNSA. The V and J ends lost 8 bases and 2 bases, in that order; junction bases with no gene match: 6. This CDR3 has 15 amino acids. CDR3: CASLRLAGGTYEQYF. In DNA form, the CDR3 reads TGTGCCAGCTTAAGACTAGCGGGGGGCACCTACGAGCAGTACTTC. The variable domain in full, with the rest retrieved from reference TRBV7-2 and TRBJ2-7, is GAGVSQSPSNKVTEKGKDVELRCDPISGHTALYWYRQSLGQGLEFLIYFQGNSAPDKSGLPSDRFSAERTGGSVSTLTIQRTQQEDSAVYLCASLRLAGGTYEQYFGPGTRLTVT.